This T cell receptor beta chain is from a study of blood T cell repertoires in COVID-19. Looking at the study overall: PBMCs, B-cell-depleted T cells, or T cells were the source of the cDNA or gDNA that made up the material.

Sequenced by immunoSEQ multiplex PCR; TCRdb stores in-frame clones only, minus some. The table has over 200,000 clones, about 88% seen once; the top ten hold about 4.5%. Deletions cut 0 bases from V and 0 bases from J, with 7 bases between. Germline V gives CDR1 SGHRS, CDR2 YFSETQ. This CDR3 is built from 14 residues. Concerning this clone itself: Other DNA sequences in the sample encode the same CDR3.

The TCR was taken from a woman in her twenties or thirties who had been exposed to COVID-19. The rearrangement uses TRBV5-1 and TRBJ2-7; D uncertain. The specimen sequenced was PBMCs or T cells enriched from blood (not recorded which). CDR3 residues: CASSLVPGSYEQYF. The CDR3, as DNA: TGCGCCAGCAGCTTGGTACCGGGCTCCTACGAGCAGTACTTC.